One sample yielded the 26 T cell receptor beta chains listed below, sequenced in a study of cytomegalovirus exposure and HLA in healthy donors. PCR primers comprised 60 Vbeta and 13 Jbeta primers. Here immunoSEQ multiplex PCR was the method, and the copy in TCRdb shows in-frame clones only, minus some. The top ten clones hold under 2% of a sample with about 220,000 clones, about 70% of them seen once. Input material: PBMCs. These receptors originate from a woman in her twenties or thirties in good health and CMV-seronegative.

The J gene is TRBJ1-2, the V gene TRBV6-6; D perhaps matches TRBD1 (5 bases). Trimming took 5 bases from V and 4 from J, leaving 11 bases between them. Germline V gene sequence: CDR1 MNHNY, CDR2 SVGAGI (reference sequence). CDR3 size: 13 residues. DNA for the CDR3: TGTGCCAGCAGTCCGGACACGTTCTATGGCTACACCTTC. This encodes CASSPDTFYGYTF.

For the CDR3, the DNA is TGTGCCAGCAGTCCTCGGGACACCGGCGCCGGGGAGCTGTTTTTT. Translated, it gives CASSPRDTGAGELFF. The gene calls are TRBV2 and TRBJ2-2; maybe TRBD1 (6 bases). The CDR3 spans 15 residues. CDR1 is SNHLY, CDR2 FYNNEI, per germline. Trimming pared 5 bases from V and 6 bases from J, leaving 16 bases between.

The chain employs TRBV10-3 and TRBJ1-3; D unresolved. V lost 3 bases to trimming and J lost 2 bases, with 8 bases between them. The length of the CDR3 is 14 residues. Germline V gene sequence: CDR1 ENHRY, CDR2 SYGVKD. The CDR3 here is CAISDRNAGNTIYF. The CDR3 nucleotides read TGTGCCATCAGTGACAGAAACGCTGGAAACACCATATATTTT.

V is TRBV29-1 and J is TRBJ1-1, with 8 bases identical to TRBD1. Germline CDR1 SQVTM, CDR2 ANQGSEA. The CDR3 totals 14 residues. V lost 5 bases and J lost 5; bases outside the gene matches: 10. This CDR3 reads CSVRETGEGTEAFF. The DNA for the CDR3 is TGCAGCGTTCGAGAGACAGGGGAGGGGACTGAAGCTTTCTTT.

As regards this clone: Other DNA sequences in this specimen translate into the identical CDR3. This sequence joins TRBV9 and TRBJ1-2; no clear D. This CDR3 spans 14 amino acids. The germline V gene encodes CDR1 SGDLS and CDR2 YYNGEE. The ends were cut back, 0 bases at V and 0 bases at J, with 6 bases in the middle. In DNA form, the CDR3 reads TGTGCCAGCAGCGTAGCTACAGCTAACTATGGCTACACCTTC. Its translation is CASSVATANYGYTF.

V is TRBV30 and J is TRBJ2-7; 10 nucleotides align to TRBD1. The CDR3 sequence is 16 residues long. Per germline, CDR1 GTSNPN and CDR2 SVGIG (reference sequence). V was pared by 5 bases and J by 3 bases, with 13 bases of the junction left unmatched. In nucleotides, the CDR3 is TGTGCCTGGTCGCACCCGGGACAGGGGTTAGTCTACGAGCAGTACTTC. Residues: CAWSHPGQGLVYEQYF.

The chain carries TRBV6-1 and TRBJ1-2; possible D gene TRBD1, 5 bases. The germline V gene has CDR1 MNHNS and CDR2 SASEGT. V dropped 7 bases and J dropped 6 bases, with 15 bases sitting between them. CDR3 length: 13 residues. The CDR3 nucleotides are TGTGCCAGCACCTCCGGGGGGTTTCATGGCTACACCTTC. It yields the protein CASTSGGFHGYTF.

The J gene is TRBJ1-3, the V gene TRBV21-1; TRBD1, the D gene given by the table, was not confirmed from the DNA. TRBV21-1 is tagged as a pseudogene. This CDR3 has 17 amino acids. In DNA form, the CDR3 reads TGTGCCAGCAGCTCTGAGGACAGACAATTTACAAGAAACACCATATATTTT. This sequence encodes CASSSEDRQFTRNTIYF.

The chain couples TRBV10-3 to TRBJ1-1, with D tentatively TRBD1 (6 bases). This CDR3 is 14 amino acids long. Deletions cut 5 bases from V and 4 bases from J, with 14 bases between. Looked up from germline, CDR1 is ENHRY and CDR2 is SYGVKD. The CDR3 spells CAISRTGYGTEAFF. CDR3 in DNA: TGTGCCATCAGTAGAACAGGGTACGGCACTGAAGCTTTCTTT.

The CDR3 protein is CASSLVRGRTEAFF. In DNA form, the CDR3 reads TGTGCCAGCAGCTTAGTCAGGGGGCGTACTGAAGCTTTCTTT. The chain is built from TRBV11-2 and TRBJ1-1; 8 bases are a match to TRBD1. CDR1 and CDR2 (germline): SGHAT, FQNNGV. Trimming took 1 base from V and 5 from J; bases not matched to a gene: 3. The CDR3 sequence is 14 residues long.

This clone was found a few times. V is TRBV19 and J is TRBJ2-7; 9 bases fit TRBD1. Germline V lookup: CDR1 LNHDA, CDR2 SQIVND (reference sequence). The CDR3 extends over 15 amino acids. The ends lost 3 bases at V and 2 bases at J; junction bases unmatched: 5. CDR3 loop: CASSIGQGRTYEQYF. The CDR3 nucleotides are TGTGCCAGTAGTATCGGACAGGGGAGGACCTACGAGCAGTACTTC. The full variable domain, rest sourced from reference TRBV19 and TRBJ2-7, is DGGITQSPKYLFRKEGQNVTLSCEQNLNHDAMYWYRQDPGQGLRLIYYSQIVNDFQKGDIAEGYSVSREKKESFPLTVTSAQKNPTAFYLCASSIGQGRTYEQYFGPGTRLTVT.

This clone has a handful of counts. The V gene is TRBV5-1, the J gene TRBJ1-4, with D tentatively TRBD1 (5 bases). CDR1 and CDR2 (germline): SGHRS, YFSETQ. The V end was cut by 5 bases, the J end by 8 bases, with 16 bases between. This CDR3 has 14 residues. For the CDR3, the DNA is TGCGCCAGCAGGGAGGGGAGAGGAAACGAAAAACTGTTTTTT. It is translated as CASREGRGNEKLFF.

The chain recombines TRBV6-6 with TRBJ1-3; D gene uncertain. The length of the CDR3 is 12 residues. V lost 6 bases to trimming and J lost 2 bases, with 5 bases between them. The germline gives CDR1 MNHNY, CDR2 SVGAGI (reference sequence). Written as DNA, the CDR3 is TGTGCCAGCAGGGGCACTGGAAACACCATATATTTT. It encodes CASRGTGNTIYF.

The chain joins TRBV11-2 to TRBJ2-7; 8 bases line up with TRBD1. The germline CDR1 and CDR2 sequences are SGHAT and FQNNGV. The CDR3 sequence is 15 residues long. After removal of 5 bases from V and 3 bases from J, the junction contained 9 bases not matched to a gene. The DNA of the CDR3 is TGTGCCAGCAGCGACCCCGGGACAGGAGACTACGAGCAGTACTTC. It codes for CASSDPGTGDYEQYF.

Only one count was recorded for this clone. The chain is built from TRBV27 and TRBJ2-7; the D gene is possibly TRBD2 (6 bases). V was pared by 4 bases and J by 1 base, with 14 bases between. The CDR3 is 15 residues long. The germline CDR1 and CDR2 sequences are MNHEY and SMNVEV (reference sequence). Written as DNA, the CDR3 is TGTGCCAGCAGTTCGTTCGAAGCGGGTTCCTACGAGCAGTACTTC. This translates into CASSSFEAGSYEQYF.

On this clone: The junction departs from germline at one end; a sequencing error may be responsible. The CDR3 nucleotides read TGTGCTAGCAGCTTAGCTAGGGGGCCGAACACCGGGGAGCTGTTTTTT. Protein sequence: CASSLARGPNTGELFF. The chain has TRBV7-7 and TRBJ2-2, with 7 positions matching TRBD1. The CDR3 totals 16 residues. In germline, CDR1 is SSHAT, CDR2 FNYEAQ (reference sequence). Variable domain in full (rest from reference TRBV7-7 and TRBJ2-2): GAGVSQSPRYKVTKRGQDVTLRCDPISSHATLYWYQQALGQGPEFLTYFNYEAQPDKSGLPSDRFSAERPEGSISTLTIQRTEQRDSAMYRCASSLARGPNTGELFFGEGSRLTVL.

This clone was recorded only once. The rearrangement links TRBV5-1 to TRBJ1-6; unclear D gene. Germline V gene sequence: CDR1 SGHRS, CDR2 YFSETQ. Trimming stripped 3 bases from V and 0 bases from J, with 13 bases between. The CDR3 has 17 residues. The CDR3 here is CASSSGITSSYNSPLHF. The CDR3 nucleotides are TGCGCCAGCAGCTCCGGGATCACCAGCTCCTATAATTCACCCCTCCACTTT. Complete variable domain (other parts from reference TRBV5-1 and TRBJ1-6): KAGVTQTPRYLIKTRGQQVTLSCSPISGHRSVSWYQQTPGQGLQFLFEYFSETQRNKGNFPGRFSGRQFSNSRSEMNVSTLELGDSALYLCASSSGITSSYNSPLHFGNGTRLTVT.

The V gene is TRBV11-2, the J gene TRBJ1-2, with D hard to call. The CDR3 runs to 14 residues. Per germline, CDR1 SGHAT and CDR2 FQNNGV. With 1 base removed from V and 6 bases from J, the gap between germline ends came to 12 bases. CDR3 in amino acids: CASSLGRVSDGYTF. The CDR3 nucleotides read TGTGCCAGCAGCTTAGGACGGGTGTCGGATGGCTACACCTTC. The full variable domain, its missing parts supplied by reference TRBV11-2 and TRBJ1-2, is EAGVAQSPRYKIIEKRQSVAFWCNPISGHATLYWYQQILGQGPKLLIQFQNNGVVDDSQLPKDRFSAERLKGVDSTLKIQPAKLEDSAVYLCASSLGRVSDGYTFGSGTRLTVV.

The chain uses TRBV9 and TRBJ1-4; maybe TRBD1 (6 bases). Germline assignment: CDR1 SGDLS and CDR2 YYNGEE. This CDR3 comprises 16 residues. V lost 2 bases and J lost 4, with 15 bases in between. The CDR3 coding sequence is TGTGCCAGCAGCGTGACAGGTCTTGGCGGTAATGAAAAACTGTTTTTT. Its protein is CASSVTGLGGNEKLFF.

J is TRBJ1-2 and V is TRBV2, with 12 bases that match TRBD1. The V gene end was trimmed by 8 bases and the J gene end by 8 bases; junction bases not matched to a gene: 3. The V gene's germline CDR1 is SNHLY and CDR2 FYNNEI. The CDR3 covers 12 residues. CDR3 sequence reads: CASEGQGAGYTF. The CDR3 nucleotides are TGTGCCAGCGAGGGACAGGGGGCCGGCTACACCTTC.

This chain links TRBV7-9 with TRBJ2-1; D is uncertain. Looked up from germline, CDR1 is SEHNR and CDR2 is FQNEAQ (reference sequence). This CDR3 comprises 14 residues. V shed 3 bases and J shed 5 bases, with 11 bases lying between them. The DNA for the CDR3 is TGTGCCAGCAGCTTTACGACTGGAGACAATGAGCAGTTCTTC. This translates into CASSFTTGDNEQFF.

The CDR3 loop reads CASSILDSSYNEQFF. CDR3 nucleotides: TGTGCCAGTAGTATCTTAGACAGCTCCTACAATGAGCAGTTCTTC. The genes are TRBV19 and TRBJ2-1; a weak D match, TRBD1 (5 bases). CDR1 and CDR2 (germline): LNHDA, SQIVND (reference sequence). This CDR3 region has 15 residues. With 3 bases removed from V and 0 bases from J, the gap between germline ends came to 9 bases.

CDR3 DNA sequence: TGTGCCAGCAGCAACCGAGGACAGGGTGATTTTCAGCCCCAGCATTTT. It translates to CASSNRGQGDFQPQHF. This chain connects TRBV28 to TRBJ1-5; the match to TRBD1 covers 8 bases. Germline CDR1 MDHEN, CDR2 SYDVKM. The V and J ends lost 6 bases and 6 bases, in that order; junction bases with no gene match: 13. The CDR3 is 16 amino acids.

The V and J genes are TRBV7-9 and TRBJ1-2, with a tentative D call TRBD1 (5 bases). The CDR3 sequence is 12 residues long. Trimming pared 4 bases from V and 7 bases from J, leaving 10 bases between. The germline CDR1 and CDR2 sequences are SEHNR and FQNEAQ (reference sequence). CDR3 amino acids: CASSSGGSGYTF. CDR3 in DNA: TGTGCCAGCAGCTCCGGGGGAAGTGGCTACACCTTC.

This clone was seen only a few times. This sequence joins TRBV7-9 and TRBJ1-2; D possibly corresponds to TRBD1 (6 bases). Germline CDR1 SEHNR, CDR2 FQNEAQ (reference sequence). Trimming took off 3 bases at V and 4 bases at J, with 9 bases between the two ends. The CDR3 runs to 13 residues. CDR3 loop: CASSLVRGYGYTF. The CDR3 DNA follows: TGTGCCAGCAGCTTGGTCAGGGGCTATGGCTACACCTTC.

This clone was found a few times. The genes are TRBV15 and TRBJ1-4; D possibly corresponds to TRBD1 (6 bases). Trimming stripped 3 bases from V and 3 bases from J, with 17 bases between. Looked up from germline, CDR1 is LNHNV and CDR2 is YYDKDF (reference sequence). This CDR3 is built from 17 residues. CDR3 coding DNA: TGTGCCACCAGCAGCAAAGGGGGATGGCGTGCTAATGAAAAACTGTTTTTT. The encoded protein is CATSSKGGWRANEKLFF.